The 14 T cell receptor beta chains listed next were all sequenced from one sample in a study of shared T cell receptors in the human thymus. Libraries were prepared by immunoSEQ multiplex PCR; TCRdb keeps only in-frame clonotypes and omits some of them. The table records 630,000 or so clones, around 87% of them present only once. The sample was also reused in another study, on human thymus T cells.

Sequencing was carried out using thymocytes. These TCRs come from a boy less than two years old with a congenital heart defect.

The chain recombines TRBV6-5 with TRBJ1-1, with 7 bases fitting TRBD1. Germline values: CDR1 MNHEY, CDR2 SVGAGI. This CDR3 comprises 15 residues. Losses at the gene ends were 0 bases for V and 1 base for J; bases not matched to a gene: 2. The CDR3 DNA reads TGTGCCAGCAGTTACTCGACAGGGTGGAACACTGAAGCTTTCTTT. Translating gives CASSYSTGWNTEAFF.

This clone was counted once. This rearrangement joins TRBV15 to TRBJ1-6, with D uncertain. V was shortened by 1 base and J by 7 bases, with 14 bases between the two germline ends. This CDR3 spans 16 amino acids. Germline loops: CDR1 LNHNV, CDR2 YYDKDF (reference sequence). The CDR3 DNA reads TGTGCCACCAGCAGAGTTGACCGGGGTCAAAATTCACCCCTCCACTTT. Its protein is CATSRVDRGQNSPLHF. Supplemented by reference TRBV15 and TRBJ1-6, the full variable domain reads DAMVIQNPRYQVTQFGKPVTLSCSQTLNHNVMYWYQQKSSQAPKLLFHYYDKDFNNEADTPDNFQSRRPNTSFCFLDIRSPGLGDTAMYLCATSRVDRGQNSPLHFGNGTRLTVT.

CDR3: CSHSVSSYNEQFF. The CDR3 bases are TGCAGCCACAGTGTCAGCTCCTACAATGAGCAGTTCTTC. The chain joins TRBV29-1 to TRBJ2-1; D not certain. The V and J ends lost 8 bases and 0 bases respectively, with 11 bases between them. CDR1 SQVTM and CDR2 ANQGSEA come from the germline V gene. The CDR3 spans 13 residues.

J is TRBJ2-1 and V is TRBV2; TRBD2 matches 8 bases. The CDR3 runs to 16 residues. CDR1 SNHLY and CDR2 FYNNEI come from the germline V gene. Trimming removed 3 bases from V and 9 bases from J; junction bases left unmatched: 13. The CDR3 sequence is CASSEGTSKFAGEQFF. Here the CDR3 DNA reads TGTGCCAGCAGTGAGGGGACTAGTAAGTTCGCGGGTGAGCAGTTCTTC.

The genes are TRBV28 and TRBJ2-7; possible D gene TRBD1, 6 bases. This CDR3 comprises 14 residues. Trimming removed 6 bases at V and 3 bases at J, with 15 bases between. The germline CDR1 and CDR2 sequences are MDHEN and SYDVKM. CDR3 in DNA: TGTGCCAGCAGATATACAGGGTCGGTCTACGAGCAGTACTTC. It codes for CASRYTGSVYEQYF.

The chain is built from TRBV7-2 and TRBJ2-5, with TRBD2 identical over 13 bases. Germline-derived CDR1 and CDR2 are SGHTA and FQGNSA. With V trimmed by 0 bases and J by 3 bases, 7 bases remained unmatched. The CDR3 runs 18 residues. CDR3: CASSLARGTSGTKETQYF. The CDR3 DNA sequence: TGTGCCAGCAGCTTAGCTCGTGGGACTAGCGGGACAAAAGAGACCCAGTACTTC.

V is TRBV6-1 and J is TRBJ2-2; a weak D match, TRBD1 (6 bases). V lost 7 bases to trimming and J lost 6 bases, with 18 bases between them. The CDR3 loop spans 15 amino acids. CDR1 MNHNS and CDR2 SASEGT come from the germline V gene. This CDR3 reads CASTFGTSWAGELFF. The DNA for the CDR3 is TGTGCCAGCACCTTCGGGACAAGCTGGGCCGGGGAGCTGTTTTTT.

The J gene is TRBJ1-6, the V gene TRBV4-1; TRBD1 agrees at 7 bases. The CDR3 is 17 amino acids. Looked up from germline, CDR1 is MGHRA and CDR2 is YSYEKL. V gave up 0 bases and J gave up 0 bases; unmatched junction bases: 2. Here the CDR3 DNA reads TGCGCCAGCAGCCAAGATCGGGACAGCTCCTATAATTCACCCCTCCACTTT. Amino acids: CASSQDRDSSYNSPLHF.

V is TRBV29-1 and J is TRBJ1-1, with D hard to call. The germline CDR1 and CDR2 sequences are SQVTM and ANQGSEA. This CDR3 is 13 amino acids long. Trimming stripped 0 bases from V and 8 bases from J, with 13 bases between. The CDR3 loop is CSVEDPGFPEAFF. The CDR3 nucleotides read TGCAGCGTTGAAGATCCGGGTTTTCCAGAAGCTTTCTTT.

This chain connects TRBV5-4 to TRBJ2-1; D not resolved. V was cut by 1 base and J by 0 bases, with 11 bases left in between. The CDR3 is made up of 16 amino acids. Germline V gives CDR1 SGHNT, CDR2 YYREEE (reference sequence). The CDR3 region is CASSLNFSSSYNEQFF. The CDR3 DNA sequence: TGTGCCAGCAGCTTGAATTTTTCGAGCTCCTACAATGAGCAGTTCTTC.

The chain recombines TRBV27 with TRBJ2-3, with 9 bases that match TRBD2. V lost 5 bases, J lost 3 bases, and 12 bases stayed unmatched. CDR3 length equals 17 residues. CDR1 is MNHEY, CDR2 SMNVEV, per germline (reference sequence). The CDR3 region is CASSPPGGSGSTDTQYF. CDR3 nucleotides: TGTGCCAGCAGTCCTCCGGGGGGTAGCGGGAGTACAGATACGCAGTATTTT.

The chain employs TRBV6-1 and TRBJ1-5, with 7 bases matching TRBD1. The CDR3 consists of 18 residues. Germline loops: CDR1 MNHNS, CDR2 SASEGT. Germline trimming cut 3 bases from V and 3 bases from J; bases unmatched to any gene: 14. CDR3 sequence: CASSDPGQRAWVNQPQHF. CDR3 coding DNA: TGTGCCAGCAGTGATCCGGGACAGCGAGCTTGGGTCAATCAGCCCCAGCATTTT.

The chain combines TRBV11-2 with TRBJ2-1; 8 bases match TRBD2. The V and J ends lost 6 bases and 2 bases, in that order; junction bases with no gene match: 12. The CDR3 loop spans 17 amino acids. Germline V gene data show CDR1 as SGHAT and CDR2 as FQNNGV. The CDR3 is CASSFVSGGATYNEQFF. The CDR3 region has the DNA TGTGCCAGCAGTTTCGTAAGCGGGGGAGCCACCTACAATGAGCAGTTCTTC. The full variable domain, with the rest looked up from reference TRBV11-2 and TRBJ2-1, is EAGVAQSPRYKIIEKRQSVAFWCNPISGHATLYWYQQILGQGPKLLIQFQNNGVVDDSQLPKDRFSAERLKGVDSTLKIQPAKLEDSAVYLCASSFVSGGATYNEQFFGPGTRLTVL.

The rearrangement joins TRBV28 to TRBJ2-4, with 8 bases lining up with TRBD2. Trimming at V came to 10 bases and at J to 4 bases, leaving 6 bases not matched to a gene. This CDR3 region has 13 residues. Germline V gene data show CDR1 as MDHEN and CDR2 as SYDVKM. The CDR3 nucleotides read TGTGCCACCTCTACTAGCGGAAAAAACATTCAGTACTTC. Amino acids: CATSTSGKNIQYF.